Below, one TCR beta chain is given with its context. Sequencing was performed with immunoSEQ multiplex PCR; in TCRdb, only in-frame clones are kept and a portion is missing. The sample contains roughly 290,000 clones, roughly 84% of which appear only once. This sample was included in a study of blood T cell repertoires in COVID-19. Study-level information: Researchers got acute and convalescent COVID-19 samples from the United States, Italy and Spain. From T cells, B-cell-depleted T cells, or PBMCs came the material, which was cDNA or gDNA.

The V end lost 0 bases, the J end lost 3 bases, and 16 bases lay between the germline ends. Germline V gene data show CDR1 as SGHNT and CDR2 as YYREEE (reference sequence). The CDR3 covers 16 residues. Patients in Seattle were enrolled during active infection, then followed longitudinally. The TCR comes from a person aged 65-85 years with COVID-19, enrolled during active disease. The chain links TRBV5-4 to TRBJ2-7; maybe TRBD2 (5 bases). Sequenced: peripheral blood. CDR3 coding DNA: TGTGCCAGCAGCTTGGTGAGTGGGGAGTATGTCTACGAGCAGTACTTC. Translation gives CASSLVSGEYVYEQYF.